These 3 T cell receptor beta chains were sequenced from one sample in a study of T cells in Graves' hyperthyroidism and ophthalmopathy (dated by TCRdb to between 2019 and 2020). Library preparation was by multiplex PCR. These reads were obtained on an Illumina HiSeq 2000. The TCR beta CDR3 regions were amplified from the RNA transcripts. A first-round RT-PCR of the TCR CDR3 used the HTBI primer set with the Qiagen OneStep RT-PCR kit. The public reads were reprocessed in TCRdb via fastp at Q25 and MiXCR, keeping in-frame beta chains. CDR3 protein duplicates are merged, each entry listing the most common genes and DNA. In all, the sample holds hundreds of thousands of distinct CDR3 sequences, and less than 25% of those were seen once. About 35% of the sample lies in the top ten. The sequenced material came from blood. These receptors all stem from a man aged 25-45 years with Graves' ophthalmopathy.

The sample holds a few counts of this clonotype. This chain uses TRBV28 with TRBJ2-1; unclear D gene. The CDR3 covers 12 residues. V lost 6 bases, J lost 10 bases, and 13 bases lay in between. The germline V gene encodes CDR1 MDHEN and CDR2 SYDVKM. The DNA of the CDR3 is TGTGCCAGCAGCGAATTCGAGCCAGAGCAGTTCTTC. It encodes CASSEFEPEQFF.

The sample holds a few counts of this clonotype. V and J are TRBV3-1 and TRBJ2-6, with D possibly TRBD2 on 6 matching bases. Trimming removed 4 bases at V and 0 bases at J, with 13 bases between. Germline CDR1 and CDR2: LGHDT and YNNKEL (reference sequence). The length of the CDR3 is 17 residues. The CDR3 DNA is TGTGCCAGCAGCCCTCACGGGGGTCTCTCTGGGGCCAACGTCCTGACTTTC. Translation: CASSPHGGLSGANVLTF.

This clonotype has at least ten counts. The V gene is TRBV12-3 or TRBV12-4, the J gene TRBJ1-2; possibly TRBD1 for D (6 bases). Deletions cut 4 bases from V and 4 bases from J, with 19 bases between. CDR3 length equals 16 residues. In nucleotides, the CDR3 is TGTGCCAGCAGTTACGGACAGCTGACTAAGTTCTATGGCTACACCTTC. It translates to CASSYGQLTKFYGYTF.